This T cell receptor beta chain was obtained from a study of T cell responses to AZD1222 COVID-19 vaccine. Profiled with immunoSEQ multiplex PCR; TCRdb holds only in-frame clones, not every one. The repertoire holds 95,000 to 120,000 clones, with roughly 87% as singletons. This clone was detected once. Its target is unknown. Regarding the study as a whole: White British donors predominated, females outnumbered males, and clonal diversity was possibly underestimated.

The clonotype was recovered from an adult in good health. The material was peripheral blood, obtained on day 0 of MenACWY control vaccination.

CDR3 DNA: TGTGCCAGCAGTTACCCCCCGGGACAGGGAGGAGACGAGCAGTACTTC. Protein sequence: CASSYPPGQGGDEQYF. The V gene is TRBV6-2 or TRBV6-3, the J gene TRBJ2-7, with TRBD1 matching 9 bases. Looked up from germline, CDR1 is MNHEY and CDR2 is SVGEGT. Trimming at V came to 2 bases and at J to 5 bases, leaving 10 bases not matched to a gene. The CDR3 spans 16 residues.